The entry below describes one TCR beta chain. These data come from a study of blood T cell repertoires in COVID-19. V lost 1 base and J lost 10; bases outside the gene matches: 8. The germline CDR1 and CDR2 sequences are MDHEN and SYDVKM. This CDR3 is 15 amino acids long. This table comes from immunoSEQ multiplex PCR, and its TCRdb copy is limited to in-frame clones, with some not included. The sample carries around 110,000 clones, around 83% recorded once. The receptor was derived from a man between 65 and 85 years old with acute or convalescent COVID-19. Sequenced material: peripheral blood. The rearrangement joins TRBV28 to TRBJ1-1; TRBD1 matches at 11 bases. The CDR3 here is CASSLSGTGGQGAFF. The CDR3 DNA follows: TGTGCCAGCAGTTTATCCGGGACAGGGGGGCAGGGAGCTTTCTTT. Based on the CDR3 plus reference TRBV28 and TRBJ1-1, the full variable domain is DVKVTQSSRYLVKRTGEKVFLECVQDMDHENMFWYRQDPGLGLRLIYFSYDVKMKEKGDIPEGYSVSREKKERFSLILESASTNQTSMYLCASSLSGTGGQGAFFGQGTRLTVV.